This T cell receptor beta chain was retrieved from a study of blood T cell repertoires in COVID-19 (dated by TCRdb to 2019 to 2021). Broadly, across the study: Collaborator samples came from the United States, Italy and Spain and covered acute and convalescent phases of COVID-19. The sample metadata nearly always contained a de-identified subject ID, COVID-19 status, age in years and sex. Where available, HLA class I and class II types were taken from metadata supplied by the sample provider and were not determined by assay-based typing. Deeply sampled blood TCRbeta repertoires from subjects exposed to, actively infected with, or recovered from COVID-19 were included in the dataset. The material from the prospective study consisted of cDNA or gDNA derived from T cells, B-cell-depleted T cells, or PBMCs. The repertoires were released in a freely available public database intended as a resource for research on the immune response to SARS-CoV-2. The samples were drawn from the first 160 participants of the ongoing ImmuneRACE study and from under 1,500 subjects provided by 6 global collaborators. On the study overall, not on this receptor specifically: Clinical and demographic metadata were provided uncurated, with the amount varying by source and participant.

Concerning this clone itself: No cognate antigen has been identified for it. The sample holds no much larger clone one base away, and base qualities are not on file.

TCRbeta CDR3 regions were amplified from genomic DNA using the immunoSEQ Assay, a bias-controlled multiplex PCR. In the paper's pipeline: Within the assay, amplification of reference gene primers was used to estimate how many nucleated cells each sample contained. To quantify the absolute abundance of each unique TCRbeta CDR3 rearrangement, sequence reads were collapsed and filtered. Productive Simpson clonality was computed per sample as the square root of Simpson's diversity index over productive rearrangements. TCRdb provides this immuneACCESS table in a form limited to in-frame rearrangements. Some clones are lacking; in checked studies, under half of them reflect an unresolved V gene, and why the rest are absent is not known. V and J calls and clone size are as listed in that table; D and trimming were resolved from the DNA. The sample table lists just over 200,000 clones, about nine tenths of them with a count of one. The ten biggest clones cover over 4.5% of the sample.

The cysteine opens and the phenylalanine closes a CDR3 of 15 amino acids. Of the read, only the CDR3 DNA is kept; its 45 bases are in frame from base 1. The germline V gene (reference sequence) specifies SGHAT as CDR1 and FQDESV as CDR2. V loses 4 bases at its end and J loses 6 bases; junction bases beyond the gene matches: 6. Collaborating institutions collected whole blood in K2EDTA tubes following their own protocols. For TCRbeta analysis, collaborator samples were shipped as frozen whole blood, as isolated PBMCs, or as DNA extracted from either sample type. The sequencing sample was made of peripheral blood. This sequence originates from a man at least 80 years old with acute or convalescent COVID-19. The rearrangement joined TRBV11-1 to TRBJ2-1; TRBD2 aligns with 10 central bases. This receptor has the CDR3 CASSSLAGIPNEQFF. The DNA is TGTGCCAGCAGCTCACTAGCGGGAATCCCCAATGAGCAGTTCTTC.